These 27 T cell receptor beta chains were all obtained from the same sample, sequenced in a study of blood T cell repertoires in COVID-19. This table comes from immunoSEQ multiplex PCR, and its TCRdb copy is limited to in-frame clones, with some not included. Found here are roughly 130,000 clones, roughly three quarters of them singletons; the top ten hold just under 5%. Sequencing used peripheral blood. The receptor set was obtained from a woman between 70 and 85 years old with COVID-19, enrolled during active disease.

This CDR3 reads CASSPPGLGNEQFF. DNA of the CDR3: TGTGCCAGCAGCCCCCCGGGACTAGGGAATGAGCAGTTCTTC. The rearrangement links TRBV5-4 to TRBJ2-1, with TRBD2 matching over 8 bases. Per germline, CDR1 SGHNT and CDR2 YYREEE (reference sequence). Germline trimming cut 4 bases from V and 7 bases from J; bases unmatched to any gene: 7. This CDR3 is 14 amino acids long.

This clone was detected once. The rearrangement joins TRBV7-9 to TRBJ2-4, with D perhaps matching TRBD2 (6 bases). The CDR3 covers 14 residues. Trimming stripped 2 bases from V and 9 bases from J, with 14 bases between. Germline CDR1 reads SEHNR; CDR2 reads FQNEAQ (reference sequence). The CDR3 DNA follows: TGTGCCAGCAGCTTATCGGGTGTCGGGGGCATTCAGTACTTC. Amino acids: CASSLSGVGGIQYF. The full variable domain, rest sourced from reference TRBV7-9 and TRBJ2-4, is DTGVSQNPRHKITKRGQNVTFRCDPISEHNRLYWYRQTLGQGPEFLTYFQNEAQLEKSRLLSDRFSAERPKGSFSTLEIQRTEQGDSAMYLCASSLSGVGGIQYFGAGTRLSVL.

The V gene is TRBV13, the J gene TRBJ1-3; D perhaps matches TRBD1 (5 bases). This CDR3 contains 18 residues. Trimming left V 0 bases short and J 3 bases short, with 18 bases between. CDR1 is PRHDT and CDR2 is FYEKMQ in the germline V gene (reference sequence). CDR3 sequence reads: CASSLGRRTDGGGNTIYF. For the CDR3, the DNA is TGTGCCAGCAGCTTAGGCCGGAGGACGGACGGGGGTGGAAACACCATATATTTT. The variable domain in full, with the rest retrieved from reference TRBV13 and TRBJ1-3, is AAGVIQSPRHLIKEKRETATLKCYPIPRHDTVYWYQQGPGQDPQFLISFYEKMQSDKGSIPDRFSAQQFSDYHSELNMSSLELGDSALYFCASSLGRRTDGGGNTIYFGEGSWLTVV.

In nucleotides, the CDR3 is TGTGCCAGCAGCCCTAGGGACAGTAATTCACCCCTCCACTTT. It encodes CASSPRDSNSPLHF. This chain links TRBV3-1 (or the pseudogene TRBV3-2) with TRBJ1-6; 7 nucleotides agree with TRBD1. Trimming at V came to 4 bases and at J to 6 bases, leaving 3 bases not matched to a gene. CDR1 is LGHDT, CDR2 YNNKEL, per germline (reference sequence). The CDR3 length is 14 residues.

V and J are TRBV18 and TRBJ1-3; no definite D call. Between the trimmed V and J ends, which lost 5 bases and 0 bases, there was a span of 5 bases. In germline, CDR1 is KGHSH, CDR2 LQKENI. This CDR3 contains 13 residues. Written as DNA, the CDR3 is TGTGCCAGCTCAGGAGGCTCTGGAAACACCATATATTTT. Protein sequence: CASSGGSGNTIYF.

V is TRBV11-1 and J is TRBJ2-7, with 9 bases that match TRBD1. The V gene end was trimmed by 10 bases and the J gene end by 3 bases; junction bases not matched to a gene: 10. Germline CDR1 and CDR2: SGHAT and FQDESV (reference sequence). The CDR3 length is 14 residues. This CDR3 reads CATSLTGGLYEQYF. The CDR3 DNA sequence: TGTGCCACCTCTTTGACAGGGGGTCTCTACGAGCAGTACTTC.

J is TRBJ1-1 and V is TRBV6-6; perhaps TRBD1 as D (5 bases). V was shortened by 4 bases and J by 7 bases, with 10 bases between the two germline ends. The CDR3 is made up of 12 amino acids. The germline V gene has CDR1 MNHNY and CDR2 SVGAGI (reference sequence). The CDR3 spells CASSWGVVEAFF. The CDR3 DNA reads TGTGCCAGCAGTTGGGGGGTGGTTGAAGCTTTCTTT.

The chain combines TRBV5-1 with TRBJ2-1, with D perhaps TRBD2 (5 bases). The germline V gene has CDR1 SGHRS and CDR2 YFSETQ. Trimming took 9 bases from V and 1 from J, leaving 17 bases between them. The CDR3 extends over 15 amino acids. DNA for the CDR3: TGCGCCACCGCGGAGGACGACGGATCCTACAATGAGCAGTTCTTC. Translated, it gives CATAEDDGSYNEQFF. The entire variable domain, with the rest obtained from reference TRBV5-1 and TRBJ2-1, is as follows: KAGVTQTPRYLIKTRGQQVTLSCSPISGHRSVSWYQQTPGQGLQFLFEYFSETQRNKGNFPGRFSGRQFSNSRSEMNVSTLELGDSALYLCATAEDDGSYNEQFFGPGTRLTVL.

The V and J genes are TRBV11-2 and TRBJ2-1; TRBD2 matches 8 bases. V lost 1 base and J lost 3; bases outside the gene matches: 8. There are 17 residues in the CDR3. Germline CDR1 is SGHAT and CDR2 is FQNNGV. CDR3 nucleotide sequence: TGTGCCAGCAGCTTAGCGTGGGGGGGACTAGACTACAATGAGCAGTTCTTC. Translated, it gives CASSLAWGGLDYNEQFF. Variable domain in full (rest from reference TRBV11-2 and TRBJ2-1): EAGVAQSPRYKIIEKRQSVAFWCNPISGHATLYWYQQILGQGPKLLIQFQNNGVVDDSQLPKDRFSAERLKGVDSTLKIQPAKLEDSAVYLCASSLAWGGLDYNEQFFGPGTRLTVL.

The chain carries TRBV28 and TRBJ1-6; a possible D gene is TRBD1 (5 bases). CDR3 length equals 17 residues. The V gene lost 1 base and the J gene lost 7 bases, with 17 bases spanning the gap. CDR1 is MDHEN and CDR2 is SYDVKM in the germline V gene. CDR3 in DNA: TGTGCCAGCAGTTTATTCGACAGACACGCCAGCAATTCACCCCTCCACTTT. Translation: CASSLFDRHASNSPLHF.

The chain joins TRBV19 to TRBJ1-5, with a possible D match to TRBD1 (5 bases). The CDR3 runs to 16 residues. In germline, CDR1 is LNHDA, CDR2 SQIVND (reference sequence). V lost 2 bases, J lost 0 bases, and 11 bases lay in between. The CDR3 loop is CASSIRGQGSNQPQHF. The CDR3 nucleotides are TGTGCCAGTAGTATAAGGGGCCAGGGTAGCAATCAGCCCCAGCATTTT.

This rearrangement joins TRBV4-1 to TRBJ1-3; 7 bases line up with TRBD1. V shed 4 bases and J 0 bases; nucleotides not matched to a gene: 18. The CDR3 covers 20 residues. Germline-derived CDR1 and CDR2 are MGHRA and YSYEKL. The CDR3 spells CASSPIGRQGPFSSGNTIYF. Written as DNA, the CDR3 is TGCGCCAGCAGCCCAATCGGGAGACAGGGACCCTTCAGCTCTGGAAACACCATATATTTT.

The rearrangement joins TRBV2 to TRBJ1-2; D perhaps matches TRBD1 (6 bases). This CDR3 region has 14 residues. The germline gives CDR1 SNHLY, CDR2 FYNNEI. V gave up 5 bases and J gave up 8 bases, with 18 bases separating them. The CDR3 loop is CASSRTGGAGGYTF. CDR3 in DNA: TGTGCCAGCAGTCGGACCGGGGGGGCAGGGGGCTACACCTTC.

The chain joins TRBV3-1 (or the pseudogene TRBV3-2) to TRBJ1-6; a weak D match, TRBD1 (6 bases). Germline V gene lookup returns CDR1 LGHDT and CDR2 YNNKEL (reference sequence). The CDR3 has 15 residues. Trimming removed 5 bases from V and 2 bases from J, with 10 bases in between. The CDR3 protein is CASSFRTAYNSPLHF. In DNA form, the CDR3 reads TGTGCCAGCAGCTTCCGGACAGCCTATAATTCACCCCTCCACTTT.

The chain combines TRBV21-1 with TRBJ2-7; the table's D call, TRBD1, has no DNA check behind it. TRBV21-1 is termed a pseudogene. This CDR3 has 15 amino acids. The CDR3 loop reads CASSKVVKGINEQYF. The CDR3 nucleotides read TGTGCCAGCAGCAAAGTAGTTAAGGGGATCAACGAGCAGTACTTC.

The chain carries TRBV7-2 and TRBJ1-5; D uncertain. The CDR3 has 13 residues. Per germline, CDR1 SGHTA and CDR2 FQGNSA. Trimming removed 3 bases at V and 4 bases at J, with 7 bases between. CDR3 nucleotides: TGTGCCAGCAGCTTGAATGAGAATCAGCCCCAGCATTTT. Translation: CASSLNENQPQHF.

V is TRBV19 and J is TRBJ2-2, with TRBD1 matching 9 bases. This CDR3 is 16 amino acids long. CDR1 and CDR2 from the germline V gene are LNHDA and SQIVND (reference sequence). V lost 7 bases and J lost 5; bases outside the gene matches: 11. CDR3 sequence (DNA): TGTGCCAGTACCTCGAGGGGACAGGGTGATACCGGGGAGCTGTTTTTT. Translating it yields CASTSRGQGDTGELFF.

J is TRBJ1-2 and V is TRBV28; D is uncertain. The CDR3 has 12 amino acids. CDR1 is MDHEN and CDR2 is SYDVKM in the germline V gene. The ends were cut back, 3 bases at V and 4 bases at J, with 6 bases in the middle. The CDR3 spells CASSFGAYGYTF. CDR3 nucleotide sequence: TGTGCCAGCAGTTTTGGAGCCTATGGCTACACCTTC.

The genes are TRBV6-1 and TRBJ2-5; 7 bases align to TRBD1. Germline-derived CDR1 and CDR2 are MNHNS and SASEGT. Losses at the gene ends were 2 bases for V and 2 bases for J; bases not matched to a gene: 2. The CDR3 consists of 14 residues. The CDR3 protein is CASSELTGQETQYF. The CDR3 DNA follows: TGTGCCAGCAGTGAATTGACAGGGCAAGAGACCCAGTACTTC.

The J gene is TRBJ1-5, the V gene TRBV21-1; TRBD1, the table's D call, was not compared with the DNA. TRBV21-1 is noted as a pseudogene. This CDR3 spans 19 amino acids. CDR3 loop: CASSEGAGDPPAVRQPQHF. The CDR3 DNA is TGTGCCAGCTCCGAGGGGGCAGGGGACCCCCCGGCGGTACGTCAGCCCCAGCATTTT.

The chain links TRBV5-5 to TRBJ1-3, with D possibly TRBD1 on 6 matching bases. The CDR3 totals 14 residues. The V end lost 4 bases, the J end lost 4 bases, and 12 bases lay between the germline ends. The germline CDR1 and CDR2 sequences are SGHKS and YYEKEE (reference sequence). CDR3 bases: TGTGCCAGCAGCCCCCCAGGGGCGGGAAACACCATATATTTT. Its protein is CASSPPGAGNTIYF.

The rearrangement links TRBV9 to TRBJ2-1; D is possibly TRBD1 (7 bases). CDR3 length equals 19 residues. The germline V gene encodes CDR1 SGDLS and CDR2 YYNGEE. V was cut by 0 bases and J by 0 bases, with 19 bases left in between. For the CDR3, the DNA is TGTGCCAGCAGCGTAGGTTGGGCGGGACAGAAATCCTCCTACAATGAGCAGTTCTTC. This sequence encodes CASSVGWAGQKSSYNEQFF.

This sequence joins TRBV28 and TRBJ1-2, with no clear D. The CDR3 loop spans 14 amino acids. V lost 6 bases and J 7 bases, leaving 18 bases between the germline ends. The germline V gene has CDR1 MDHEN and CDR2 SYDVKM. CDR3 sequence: CASSLSGSAAGYTF. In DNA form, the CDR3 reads TGTGCCAGCAGCCTCAGTGGGTCGGCGGCTGGCTACACCTTC.

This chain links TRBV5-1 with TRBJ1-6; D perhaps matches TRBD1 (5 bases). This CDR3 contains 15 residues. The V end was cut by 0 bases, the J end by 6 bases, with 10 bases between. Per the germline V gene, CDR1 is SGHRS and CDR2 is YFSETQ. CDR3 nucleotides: TGCGCCAGCAGCTTGGCCTGGCAGGGTAATTCACCCCTCCACTTT. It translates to CASSLAWQGNSPLHF.

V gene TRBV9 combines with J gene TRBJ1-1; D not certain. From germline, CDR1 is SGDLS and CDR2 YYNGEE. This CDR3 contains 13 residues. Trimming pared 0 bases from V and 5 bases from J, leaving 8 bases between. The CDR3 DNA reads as TGTGCCAGCAGCGTAGGAGGTTCTACTGAAGCTTTCTTT. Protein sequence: CASSVGGSTEAFF.

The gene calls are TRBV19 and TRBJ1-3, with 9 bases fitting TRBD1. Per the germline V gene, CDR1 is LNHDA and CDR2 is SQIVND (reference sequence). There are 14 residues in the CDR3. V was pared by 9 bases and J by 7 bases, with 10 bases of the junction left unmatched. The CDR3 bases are TGTGCCAGCAAGGGACAGGGAACGGTGAACACCATATATTTT. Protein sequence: CASKGQGTVNTIYF.

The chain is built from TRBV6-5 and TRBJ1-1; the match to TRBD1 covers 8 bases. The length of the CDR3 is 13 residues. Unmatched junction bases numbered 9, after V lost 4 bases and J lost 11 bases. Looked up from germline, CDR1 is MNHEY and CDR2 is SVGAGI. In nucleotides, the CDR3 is TGTGCCAGCAGTTCGACAGGGGATGGCGTGGCTTTCTTT. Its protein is CASSSTGDGVAFF.